The clone carrying this T cell receptor (beta chain) was recorded a few times. This entry belongs to a study of cytomegalovirus exposure and HLA in healthy donors. Looking at the study overall: A subsequent analysis stated that the approximately 110 validation repertoires were run on the same platform as the roughly 670 first-cohort repertoires.

Libraries were prepared by immunoSEQ multiplex PCR; TCRdb keeps only in-frame clonotypes and omits some of them. The sample holds fewer than 150,000 clones, roughly 88% seen once. The specimen sequenced was PBMCs. This clonotype was obtained from a young woman in good health and CMV-seropositive.

Written as DNA, the CDR3 is TGTGCCCGCGATCCTACAGGTCAGTGCCAGCCCCAGCATTTT. It yields the protein CARDPTGQCQPQHF. The rearrangement links TRBV27 to TRBJ1-5; D possibly corresponds to TRBD1 (5 bases). Trimming cost V 11 bases and J 7 bases, with 21 bases left between them. This CDR3 has 14 amino acids. The germline CDR1 and CDR2 sequences are MNHEY and SMNVEV (reference sequence).